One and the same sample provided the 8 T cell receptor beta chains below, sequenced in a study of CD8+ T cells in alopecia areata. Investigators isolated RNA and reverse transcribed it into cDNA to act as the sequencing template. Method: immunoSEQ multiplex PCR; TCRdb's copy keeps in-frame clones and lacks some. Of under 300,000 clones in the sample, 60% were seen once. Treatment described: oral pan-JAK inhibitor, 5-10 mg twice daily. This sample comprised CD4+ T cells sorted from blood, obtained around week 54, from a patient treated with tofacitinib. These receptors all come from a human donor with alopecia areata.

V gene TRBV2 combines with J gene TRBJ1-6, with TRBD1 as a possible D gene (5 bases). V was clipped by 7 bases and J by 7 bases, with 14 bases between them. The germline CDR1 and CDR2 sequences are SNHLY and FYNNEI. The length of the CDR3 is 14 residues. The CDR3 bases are TGTGCCAGCAACCCCAGGGTCGGCAATTCACCCCTCCACTTT. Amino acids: CASNPRVGNSPLHF. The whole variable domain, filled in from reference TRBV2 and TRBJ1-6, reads EPEVTQTPSHQVTQMGQEVILRCVPISNHLYFYWYRQILGQKVEFLVSFYNNEISEKSEIFDDQFSVERPDGSNFTLKIRSTKLEDSAMYFCASNPRVGNSPLHFGNGTRLTVT.

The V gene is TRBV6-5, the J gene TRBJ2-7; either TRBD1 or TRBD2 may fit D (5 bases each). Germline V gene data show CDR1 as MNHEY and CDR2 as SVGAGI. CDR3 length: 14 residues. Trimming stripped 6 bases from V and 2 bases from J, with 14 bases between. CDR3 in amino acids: CASSYRDGTYEQYF. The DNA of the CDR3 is TGTGCCAGCAGCTACCGGGACGGTACCTACGAGCAGTACTTC.

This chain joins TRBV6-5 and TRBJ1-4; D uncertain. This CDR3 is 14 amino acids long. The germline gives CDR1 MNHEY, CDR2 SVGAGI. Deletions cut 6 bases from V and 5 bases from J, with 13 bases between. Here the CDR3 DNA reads TGTGCCAGCAGCCGCAGCCACACGAATGAAAAACTGTTTTTT. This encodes CASSRSHTNEKLFF.

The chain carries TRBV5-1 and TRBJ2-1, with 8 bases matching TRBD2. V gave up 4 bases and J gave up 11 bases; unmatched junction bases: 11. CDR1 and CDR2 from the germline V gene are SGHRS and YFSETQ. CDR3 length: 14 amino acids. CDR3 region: CASSQPSGGNQQFF. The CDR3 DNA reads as TGCGCCAGCAGCCAACCTTCGGGGGGGAATCAGCAGTTCTTC.

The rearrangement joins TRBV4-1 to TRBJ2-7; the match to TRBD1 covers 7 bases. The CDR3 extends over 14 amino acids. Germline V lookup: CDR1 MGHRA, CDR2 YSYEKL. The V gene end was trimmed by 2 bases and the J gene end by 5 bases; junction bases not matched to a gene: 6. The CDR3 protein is CASSQILDRDEQYF. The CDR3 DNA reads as TGCGCCAGCAGCCAAATCCTCGACAGGGACGAGCAGTACTTC.

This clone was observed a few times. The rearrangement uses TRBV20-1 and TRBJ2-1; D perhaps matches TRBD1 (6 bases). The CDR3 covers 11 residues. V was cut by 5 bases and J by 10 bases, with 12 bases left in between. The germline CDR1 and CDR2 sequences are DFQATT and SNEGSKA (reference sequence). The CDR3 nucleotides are TGCAGTGCTGAAGGGACAATCGAGCAGTTCTTC. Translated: CSAEGTIEQFF.

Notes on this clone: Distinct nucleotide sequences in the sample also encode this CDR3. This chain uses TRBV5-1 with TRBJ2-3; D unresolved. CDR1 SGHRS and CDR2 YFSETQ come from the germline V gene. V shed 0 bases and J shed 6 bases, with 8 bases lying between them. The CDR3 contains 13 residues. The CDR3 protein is CASSLDRGDTQYF. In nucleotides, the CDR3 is TGCGCCAGCAGCTTGGACCGAGGCGATACGCAGTATTTT.

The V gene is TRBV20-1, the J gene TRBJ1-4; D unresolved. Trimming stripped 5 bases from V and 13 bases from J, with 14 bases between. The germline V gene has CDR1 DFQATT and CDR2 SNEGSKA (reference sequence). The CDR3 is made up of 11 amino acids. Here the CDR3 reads CSARIAEGLFF. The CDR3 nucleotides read TGCAGTGCTCGAATTGCCGAGGGACTGTTTTTT.